Detailed here is one T cell receptor beta chain. This sample is part of a study of blood T cell repertoires in COVID-19. On the study more broadly: The samples span acute and convalescent COVID-19 from the United States, Italy and Spain. The cDNA or gDNA used as material had been derived from T cells, B-cell-depleted T cells, or PBMCs.

V lost 3 bases and J lost 3, with 13 bases in between. The germline gives CDR1 SGHNT, CDR2 YYREEE (reference sequence). The CDR3 covers 14 residues. Participants were placed into cohorts based on the clinical history they reported. Authors' analysis steps: Quantification of nucleated cells was approximated via reference gene primer amplification. Sequencing was performed with immunoSEQ multiplex PCR; in TCRdb, only in-frame clones are kept and a portion is missing. V and J calls plus clone size are reproduced from that table; the DNA served to infer D and trimming. The data contain about 270,000 clones, around 90% of them singletons.

This receptor was identified in a woman aged 25 to 39 with acute COVID-19. Source material: PBMCs or T cells enriched from blood (not recorded which). The rearrangement joins TRBV5-4 to TRBJ2-7, with TRBD2 as a possible D gene (6 bases). CDR3 nucleotides: TGTGCCAGCAGCTACGGGGGACTCCTCTACGAGCAGTACTTC. It encodes CASSYGGLLYEQYF.